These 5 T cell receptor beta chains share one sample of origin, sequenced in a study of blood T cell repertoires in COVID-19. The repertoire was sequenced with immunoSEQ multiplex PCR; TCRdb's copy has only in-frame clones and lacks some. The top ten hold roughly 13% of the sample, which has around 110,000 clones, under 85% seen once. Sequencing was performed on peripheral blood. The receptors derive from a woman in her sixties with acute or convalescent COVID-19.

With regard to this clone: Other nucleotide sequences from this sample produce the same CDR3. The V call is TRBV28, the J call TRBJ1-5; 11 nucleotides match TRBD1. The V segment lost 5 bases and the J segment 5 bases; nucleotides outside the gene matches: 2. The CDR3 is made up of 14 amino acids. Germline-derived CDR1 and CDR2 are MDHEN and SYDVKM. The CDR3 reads CASSPGQGDQPQHF. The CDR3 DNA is TGTGCCAGCAGTCCGGGACAGGGGGATCAGCCCCAGCATTTT.

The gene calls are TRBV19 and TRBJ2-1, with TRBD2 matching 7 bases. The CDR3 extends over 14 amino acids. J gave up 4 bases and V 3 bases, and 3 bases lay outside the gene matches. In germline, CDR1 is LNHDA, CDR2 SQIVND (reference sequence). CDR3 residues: CASSIPREYNEQFF. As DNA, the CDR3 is TGTGCCAGTAGTATCCCGCGGGAGTACAATGAGCAGTTCTTC.

This CDR3 reads CASGLAGGSYNEQFF. The CDR3 nucleotides read TGTGCCAGCGGGTTAGCGGGGGGCTCTTACAATGAGCAGTTCTTC. The chain joins TRBV5-4 to TRBJ2-1, with 10 bases lining up with TRBD2. The CDR3 covers 15 residues. CDR1 is SGHNT, CDR2 YYREEE, per germline (reference sequence). Germline trimming cut 7 bases from V and 4 bases from J; bases unmatched to any gene: 8.

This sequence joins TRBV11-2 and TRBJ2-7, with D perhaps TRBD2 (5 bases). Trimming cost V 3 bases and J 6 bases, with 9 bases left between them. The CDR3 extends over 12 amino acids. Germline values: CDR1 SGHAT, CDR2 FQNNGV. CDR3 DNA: TGTGCCAGCAGCTTCGGGGAGAGCGAGCAGTACTTC. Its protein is CASSFGESEQYF.

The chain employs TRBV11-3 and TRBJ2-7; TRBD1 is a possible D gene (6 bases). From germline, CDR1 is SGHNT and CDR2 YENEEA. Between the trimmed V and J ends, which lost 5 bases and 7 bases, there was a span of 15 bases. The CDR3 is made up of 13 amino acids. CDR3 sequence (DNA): TGTGCCAGCAGCCCGGGACACAGCAGGGAGCAGTACTTC. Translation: CASSPGHSREQYF.